Listed below are T cell receptor beta chains from one sample, sequenced in a study of blood T cells in healthy people across ages. TCRdb independently ran MiXCR on the 5' RACE reads; one entry per CDR3 protein. This sample carries some 920,000 distinct CDR3 sequences, roughly 47% of them seen once, and the ten largest clones take about 22%. Sequenced input: blood. The receptors were gathered from a woman aged 55 to 70 in good health. Both conserved end residues are part of each CDR3. A D gene is named only where the DNA matches it firmly. Clone size is not always given. Where it is, it says once, few, many or a class for expanded clones.

>-|-|TRBJ1-2|TRBV6-2/TRBV6-3
TGTGCCAGCAGTTACTCGTACTATGGCTACACCTTC
CASSYSYYGYTF
>TRBD2|-|TRBJ2-7|TRBV7-6
TGTGCCAGCAGCCCAACCCCTAGCGGGAACTACGAGCAGTACTTC
CASSPTPSGNYEQYF
>-|once|TRBJ2-7|TRBV11-2
TGTGCCAGCAGCTTAGAATCAGTTCCCGCGAACGGGAACTACGAGCAGTACTTC
CASSLESVPANGNYEQYF
>TRBD1|-|TRBJ2-4|TRBV4-3
TGCGCCAGCAGCCAAGGACAGGGTAGTTCCATTCAGTACTTC
CASSQGQGSSIQYF
>-|once|TRBJ2-1|TRBV20-1
TGCAGTGCTAGACAGGGGCAAGTACTTAACAATGAGCAGTTCTTC
CSARQGQVLNNEQFF
>TRBD2|-|TRBJ2-7|TRBV27
TGTGCCAGCATCTTTAAGGCGGGGGGAGGGGTGGGGGACTACGAGCAGTACTTC
CASIFKAGGGVGDYEQYF
>TRBD2|-|TRBJ2-2|TRBV20-1
TGCAGTGCTAGAGCCGGACTAGCGGGAAGGGCCGGGGAGCTGTTTTTT
CSARAGLAGRAGELFF
>-|-|TRBJ2-1|TRBV5-6
TGTGCCAGCAGCTTGAAGGGAGACTGGAACTACAATGAGCAGTTCTTC
CASSLKGDWNYNEQFF
>TRBD1|many|TRBJ2-7|TRBV5-1
TGCGCCAGCAGCGACGGACAGGGACGGGGTTTTAGCTACGAGCAGTACTTC
CASSDGQGRGFSYEQYF
>TRBD2|-|TRBJ2-7|TRBV4-1
TGCGCCAGCAGCCAAAGGACTAGCGGGAGTTATTCGGTGCAGTACTTC
CASSQRTSGSYSVQYF
>-|-|TRBJ2-7|TRBV21-1
TGTGCCAGCTGGACAGGGCTTCGGACCTACGAGCAGTACTTC
CASWTGLRTYEQYF
>TRBD2|-|TRBJ2-7|TRBV9
TGTGCCAGCACTCCCGGGACTATTACACGCGAGCAGTACTTC
CASTPGTITREQYF
>-|many|TRBJ2-7|TRBV29-1
TGCAGCGTTGGTGAAAACCCCTCCTACGAGCAGTACTTC
CSVGENPSYEQYF
>TRBD2|-|TRBJ2-5|TRBV20-1
TGCAGTGCTTTCGGGACTAGCGGGAGGGCTCGTAATGAGCAGTACTTC
CSAFGTSGRARNEQYF
>-|-|TRBJ2-5|TRBV5-4
TGTGCCAGCGGCCATGACAGGTTTTCTGGAGAGACCCAGTACTTC
CASGHDRFSGETQYF
>-|few|TRBJ2-3|TRBV4-1
TGCGCCAGCAGCCAAGCCCCACCAGATACGCAGTATTTT
CASSQAPPDTQYF
>TRBD1|-|TRBJ1-4|TRBV20-1
TGCAGTGCTAGAGGGGACAGTGGGGAAAAACTGTTTTTT
CSARGDSGEKLFF
>-|-|TRBJ2-7|TRBV20-1
TGCAGTGCTGCCACAGGGCATAGAGCCTACAATGAGCAGTACTTC
CSAATGHRAYNEQYF
>-|-|TRBJ2-7|TRBV30
TGTGCCTGGAGTCGGGGAAGGGGTGCCTCCTACGAGCAGTACTTC
CAWSRGRGASYEQYF
>-|-|TRBJ2-1|TRBV20-1
TGCAGTGCTAGAGAACCCGGGACCAGGGCATCCAATGAGCAGTTCTTC
CSAREPGTRASNEQFF
>TRBD2|-|TRBJ2-1|TRBV20-1
TGCAGTGCCAGGACTAGCATCGTTGTGAATGAGCAGTTCTTC
CSARTSIVVNEQFF
>-|-|TRBJ2-1|TRBV5-8
TGTGCCAGCAGCTCCGGGGTAATATCCTACAATGAGCAGTTCTTC
CASSSGVISYNEQFF
>-|-|TRBJ1-2|TRBV20-1
TGCAGTGCTAGGTGGGGTCCTAGGGGTGGCTACACCTTC
CSARWGPRGGYTF
>-|-|TRBJ1-5|TRBV6-6
TGTGCCAGCAGTTACTTGGGGTTCGCCCAGCATTTT
CASSYLGFAQHF
>-|-|TRBJ1-5|TRBV12-3/TRBV12-4
TGTGCCAGCAGTTTTTATGGAGACCAGCCCCAGCATTTT
CASSFYGDQPQHF
>TRBD2|-|TRBJ2-7|TRBV6-6
TGTGCCAGCTGGTATGGCGGGAGGTGGAACGAGCAGTACTTC
CASWYGGRWNEQYF
>TRBD1|-|TRBJ2-5|TRBV7-9
TGTGCCAGCAACCCTCCCCTCGAGGGGGCGTCGGTAGAGACCCAGTACTTC
CASNPPLEGASVETQYF
>-|-|TRBJ2-2|TRBV29-1
TGCAGCGTTGAAGGAGGCCCCGGGGAGCTGTTTTTT
CSVEGGPGELFF
>TRBD1|few|TRBJ2-7|TRBV11-3
TGTGCCAGCAGCTTAGATTCCGGGACAGCTTCCTACGAGCAGTACTTC
CASSLDSGTASYEQYF
>TRBD2|-|TRBJ2-3|TRBV11-1
TGTGCCAGCAGCTTAGCCTCTAGCGGGACTTTAGATACGCAGTATTTT
CASSLASSGTLDTQYF
>-|-|TRBJ2-7|TRBV11-3
TGTGCCAGCAGCTTGGGGAGGACGGGGTACGAGCAGTACTTC
CASSLGRTGYEQYF
>-|few|TRBJ2-6|TRBV5-6
TGTGCCAGCAGCCCCCCAATCTCTGGGGCCAACGTCCTGACTTTC
CASSPPISGANVLTF
>-|few|TRBJ2-2|TRBV5-1
TGCGCCAGCAGCCTAAAGGGTGAGACGGGGGAGCTGTTTTTT
CASSLKGETGELFF
>-|-|TRBJ2-1|TRBV29-1
TGCAGCGGGAGACCGGGACCAAGACTCTACAATGAGCAGTTCTTC
CSGRPGPRLYNEQFF
>-|-|TRBJ2-5|TRBV15
TGTGCCACCAGCAGAGATATCAGGCCGGAGACCCAGTACTTC
CATSRDIRPETQYF
>TRBD2|-|TRBJ2-5|TRBV20-1
TGCAGTGCTAGGACTAGCGGGGCGGGCAATGAGCAGTACTTC
CSARTSGAGNEQYF
>TRBD1|-|TRBJ2-2|TRBV2
TGTGCCAGCACTCGTCGGACAGGTTCGGCCTCCGGGGAGCTGTTTTTT
CASTRRTGSASGELFF
>-|-|TRBJ2-7|TRBV6-6
TGTGCCAGCACTAAGGGGGCCTACGAGCAGTACTTC
CASTKGAYEQYF
>-|-|TRBJ2-7|TRBV9
TGTGCCAGCAGCTTTCGCGGCGGGTCTGACGAGCAGTACTTC
CASSFRGGSDEQYF
>-|few|TRBJ2-1|TRBV10-3
TGTGCCATCAGGGGAGCGGATGCCTACAATGAGCAGTTCTTC
CAIRGADAYNEQFF